What follows describes a single T cell receptor beta chain. This sample was taken from a study of blood T cell repertoires in COVID-19. Study information: The analysed material was cDNA or gDNA that came from T cells, B-cell-depleted T cells, or PBMCs.

Per the study methods: Estimation of nucleated cell counts relied on the amplification of reference gene primers. Sequencing used immunoSEQ multiplex PCR; TCRdb keeps in-frame clones, though not all of them. That table is the source of V, J and clone size, and D and trimming were worked out from the DNA. Among about 90,000 clones listed, 80% to 95% were seen once. This CDR3 comprises 16 residues. Germline V CDR1 and CDR2: SEHNR, FQNEAQ (reference sequence). Germline trimming cut 5 bases from V and 6 bases from J; bases unmatched to any gene: 11. The chain employs TRBV7-9 and TRBJ2-2; 8 nucleotides agree with TRBD1. Input material: peripheral blood. This receptor was obtained from a human donor with active COVID-19. The donor label of this sample is uncertain. This CDR3 reads CASSDDRGAHPGELFF. In DNA form, the CDR3 reads TGTGCCAGCAGCGACGACAGGGGCGCTCACCCCGGGGAGCTGTTTTTT.